This T cell receptor beta chain was documented in a study of T cell repertoires in cytomegalovirus infection. The overall study: It was recently identified HLA-C-restricted and well-studied HLA-B-restricted CMV epitopes that the study used. Public TCR beta signatures were indicative of both CMV infection and a matching HLA type. General study results and limits: Adding up the frequency of public TCR beta families identified people who carried CMV plus the relevant HLA.

Note on this clonotype: Antigen specificity is unknown.

From the reads, TCRdb called clonotypes with MiXCR, one entry per CDR3 protein. The profile shows around 310,000 distinct CDR3 sequences, 25% to 30% of them singletons. V lost 2 bases and J 8 bases, leaving 9 bases between the germline ends. The CDR3 contains 12 residues. The chain couples TRBV12-3 or TRBV12-4 to TRBJ1-1, with D possibly being TRBD1 (5 bases). The TCR sequence derives from a human donor in good health (CMV status not recorded). Some clones in this sample may be carry-over from other donors' samples. Here the sequenced sample was cultured PBMCs, taken from culture after CMV antigen stimulation. Here the CDR3 reads CASSLRGDEAFF. DNA of the CDR3: TGTGCCAGCAGTTTAAGAGGGGACGAAGCTTTCTTT.